This T cell receptor (beta chain) was identified in a study of technical replicates of blood from several donors. Trimming cost V 6 bases and J 1 base, with 13 bases left between them. Germline CDR1 is SNHLY and CDR2 is FYNNEI. This CDR3 has 15 residues. Using immunoSEQ multiplex PCR, the repertoire was profiled, and TCRdb retains in-frame clones only, with some absent. The top ten clones hold just over 0.3% of a sample with around 80,000 clones, about 96% of them seen once. This rearrangement joins TRBV2 to TRBJ1-5; possible D gene TRBD1, 5 bases. This clonotype was sampled from a human donor in good health. Sequenced: T cells isolated from PBMCs. CDR3 coding DNA: TGTGCCAGCAGACCACAGGACCACAGCAATCAGCCCCAGCATTTT. It specifies CASRPQDHSNQPQHF.